The clone carrying this TCR beta chain was seen ten or more times. The antigen remains unidentified. This entry comes from a study of breast tumors, draining lymph nodes, adjacent tissues. V was trimmed by 3 bases and J by 3 bases, leaving 8 bases between them. The CDR3 spans 13 residues. TCRdb analysed the multiplex PCR reads with MiXCR anew, one entry per CDR3 protein. In the table there are around 300,000 distinct CDR3 sequences, under 35% of which are singletons. Breast cancer patients provided tissue from their axillary draining lymph nodes. The study, taken as a whole, reports: Findings are consistent with lymph node origin and intratumoral expansion of most tumor T cells. Compared with basal-like, luminal-like tumors shared significantly more repertoire with nontumor tissue. Compared with lymph nodes, tumors were less diverse; compared with nontumor tissue, more.

The genes are TRBV12-3 or TRBV12-4 and TRBJ1-2; D is unclear. The sample was axillary lymph node tissue. The TCR originated in a female donor with breast cancer. Some clones in this sample may be carry-over from other donors' samples. The DNA for the CDR3 is TGTGCCAGCAGTTTTACCGTTCACTATGGCTACACCTTC. Translated: CASSFTVHYGYTF.